This TCR beta chain was captured by sequencing in a study of T cell changes during pregnancy in multiple sclerosis. With 3 bases clipped from V and 4 bases from J, the junction kept 11 bases outside the gene matches. CDR1 is SEHNR and CDR2 is FQNEAQ in the germline V gene (reference sequence). This CDR3 has 17 amino acids. The protocol was immunoSEQ multiplex PCR, while the TCRdb copy is restricted to in-frame clones and leaves out a portion. The data hold approximately 40,000 clones, with about 92% observed a single time. The sample consisted of CD8+ T cells from peripheral blood mononuclear cells, taken in the third trimester of pregnancy. The receptor was derived from a female donor with multiple sclerosis, enrolled in a pregnancy study. The chain combines TRBV7-9 with TRBJ2-1, with 8 bases that match TRBD1. Written as DNA, the CDR3 is TGTGCCAGCAGCTTCCCTCCAGGGGGCCTCGGATACAATGAGCAGTTCTTC. Translated: CASSFPPGGLGYNEQFF.